This T cell receptor beta chain was profiled in a study of cytomegalovirus exposure and HLA in healthy donors. This CDR3 region has 15 residues. Germline CDR1 MNHNS, CDR2 SASEGT. Trimming took 2 bases from V and 4 from J; bases not matched to a gene: 2. The method was immunoSEQ multiplex PCR; TCRdb's version includes in-frame clones alone and lacks a portion of them. The sample includes some 110,000 clones, around 94% of them seen just once. The chain has TRBV6-1 and TRBJ2-3, with 11 bases identical to TRBD2. The receptor was isolated from a young woman in good health and CMV-seronegative. Sequenced: PBMCs. CDR3 DNA sequence: TGTGCCAGCAGTGAATTTAGCGGGGGGGCAGATACGCAGTATTTT. It codes for CASSEFSGGADTQYF.